This record covers a single T cell receptor beta chain. Antigen unknown. A library of TCRbeta sequences, prepared with unique molecular identifiers, was generated. Each CDR3 protein is one row after TCRdb ran MiXCR on the PCR reads. The table lists some 600,000 distinct CDR3 sequences, approximately 13% of them singletons. The data were taken from a study of T-cell reconstitution after alpha-beta-depleted transplantation in children. Germline V gene sequence: CDR1 SGHDT, CDR2 YYEEEE. Between the trimmed V and J ends, which lost 3 bases and 4 bases, there was a span of 7 bases. This CDR3 is 12 amino acids long. General study points: Hyperexpanded clones declined; after one year, newly produced T cells mostly supplied diversity.

The sequence was obtained from a male patient younger than 18 who had a stem cell transplant for acute myeloid leukemia, so the T cells may come from the graft donor. This chain connects TRBV5-6 to TRBJ1-1; D not certain. The material sequenced was PBMCs, mostly from graft donor cells, taken 360 days after TCRalphabeta/CD19-depleted stem cell transplant. CDR3 bases: TGTGCCAGCAGCTCGTGGGGCACTGAAGCTTTCTTT. It is translated as CASSSWGTEAFF.